The 21 T cell receptor beta chains below were found in one sample sequenced in a study of identical twins. TCRdb reanalysed the 5' RACE reads using MiXCR and keeps one entry per CDR3 protein. This table holds around 220,000 distinct CDR3 sequences, 11% to 15% found once. The sample comprised memory (CD45RO+) T cells sorted from blood. These receptors all stem from a woman between 18 and 30 years old in good health.

The genes are TRBV7-9 and TRBJ2-2; 10 bases fit TRBD2. The CDR3 spans 14 residues. V lost 11 bases to trimming and J lost 0 bases; unmatched junction nucleotides: 3. Germline V gene lookup returns CDR1 SEHNR and CDR2 FQNEAQ (reference sequence). The CDR3 DNA is TGTGCCCTAGCGGGAGTGGCGAACACCGGGGAGCTGTTTTTT. It specifies CALAGVANTGELFF.

This clonotype was seen a few times. This sequence joins TRBV16 and TRBJ1-2, with a tentative D call TRBD1 (6 bases). V lost 2 bases, J lost 8 bases, and 12 bases lay in between. Germline V CDR1 and CDR2: KGHSY, FQNENV. This CDR3 is built from 13 residues. CDR3 bases: TGTGCCAGCAGCCAAGAGACCAGGGGAGGCTACACCTTC. As protein: CASSQETRGGYTF.

This clonotype was seen a handful of times. This chain connects TRBV15 to TRBJ2-7; D gene uncertain. The CDR3 totals 13 residues. Germline CDR1 LNHNV, CDR2 YYDKDF (reference sequence). V lost 0 bases and J lost 4, with 7 bases in between. The CDR3 loop is CATSRDKDYEQYF. The CDR3 DNA reads TGTGCCACCAGCAGAGATAAGGATTACGAGCAGTACTTC.

This clonotype was seen ten or more times. The chain carries TRBV4-2 and TRBJ2-5; D gene ambiguous. From germline, CDR1 is LGHNA and CDR2 YNFKEQ. V was cut by 4 bases and J by 2 bases, with 14 bases left in between. The CDR3 is 15 amino acids. CDR3 sequence (DNA): TGTGCCAGCAGCCCCGGCGCGGCAGTACAAGAGACCCAGTACTTC. It yields the protein CASSPGAAVQETQYF.

There are a few counts of this clonotype. The chain employs TRBV19 and TRBJ1-2; D possibly corresponds to TRBD1 (6 bases). Trimming took 5 bases from V and 6 from J, leaving 10 bases between them. This CDR3 spans 12 amino acids. CDR1 LNHDA and CDR2 SQIVND come from the germline V gene (reference sequence). As DNA, the CDR3 is TGTGCCAGTAGTCCTCACAGGGATGGCTACACCTTC. Its translation: CASSPHRDGYTF.

Only a few counts were recorded for this clonotype. The rearrangement uses TRBV7-2 and TRBJ1-1; maybe TRBD1 (5 bases). CDR3 length: 14 residues. Germline-derived CDR1 and CDR2 are SGHTA and FQGNSA. Trimming took off 4 bases at V and 2 bases at J, with 11 bases between the two ends. CDR3 sequence: CASSWGLINTEAFF. The DNA of the CDR3 is TGTGCCAGCAGCTGGGGACTTATCAACACTGAAGCTTTCTTT.

This clonotype was counted many times. The V and J genes are TRBV5-1 and TRBJ2-2, with D possibly being TRBD2 (5 bases). V shed 0 bases and J shed 3 bases, with 9 bases lying between them. This CDR3 is 15 amino acids long. Germline V gene sequence: CDR1 SGHRS, CDR2 YFSETQ. CDR3 sequence (DNA): TGCGCCAGCAGCTTGGAAGGGCGGGACACCGGGGAGCTGTTTTTT. It encodes CASSLEGRDTGELFF.

The chain uses TRBV6-5 and TRBJ1-5; perhaps TRBD1 as D (5 bases). There are 14 residues in the CDR3. V lost 4 bases and J 7 bases, leaving 14 bases between the germline ends. The germline CDR1 and CDR2 sequences are MNHEY and SVGAGI. The CDR3, as DNA: TGTGCCAGCAGTTCGCCACTACAGGACCAGCCCCAGCATTTT. Its translation: CASSSPLQDQPQHF.

This chain joins TRBV6-2 or TRBV6-3 and TRBJ2-1; perhaps TRBD2 as D (6 bases). Germline assignment: CDR1 MNHEY and CDR2 SVGEGT. V lost 7 bases to trimming and J lost 8 bases, with 18 bases between them. The CDR3 totals 14 residues. The CDR3 loop is CASIRDSFVYEQFF. For the CDR3, the DNA is TGTGCCAGCATCAGGGACTCTTTTGTGTATGAGCAGTTCTTC.

This clonotype was counted ten times or more. V and J are TRBV5-6 and TRBJ2-3; 8 bases line up with TRBD2. J lost 4 bases, V lost 1 base, and 5 bases had no gene match. CDR3 size: 15 residues. Germline CDR1 SGHDT, CDR2 YYEEEE. The CDR3 region is CASSLPGGRADTQYF. The CDR3 DNA follows: TGTGCCAGCAGCTTGCCGGGGGGGAGGGCAGATACGCAGTATTTT.

The rearrangement uses TRBV15 and TRBJ2-5; 11 bases line up with TRBD2. V lost 5 bases, J lost 3 bases, and 2 bases stayed unmatched. Germline assignment: CDR1 LNHNV and CDR2 YYDKDF (reference sequence). The CDR3 is 14 amino acids. This CDR3 reads CATSGTSGKETQYF. CDR3 nucleotide sequence: TGTGCCACCAGCGGGACTAGCGGCAAAGAGACCCAGTACTTC.

The table lists this clonotype with many counts. The J gene is TRBJ2-5, the V gene TRBV7-9; perhaps TRBD1 as D (5 bases). V lost 2 bases and J lost 5, with 12 bases in between. CDR3 size: 14 residues. CDR1 and CDR2 from the germline V gene are SEHNR and FQNEAQ (reference sequence). The CDR3 region is CASSLTQGKETQYF. Here the CDR3 DNA reads TGTGCCAGCAGCTTAACGCAGGGCAAGGAGACCCAGTACTTC. Full variable domain (outside the CDR3, taken from reference TRBV7-9 and TRBJ2-5): DTGVSQNPRHKITKRGQNVTFRCDPISEHNRLYWYRQTLGQGPEFLTYFQNEAQLEKSRLLSDRFSAERPKGSFSTLEIQRTEQGDSAMYLCASSLTQGKETQYFGPGTRLLVL.

V usage is TRBV20-1 and J usage is TRBJ2-2; TRBD2 agrees at 7 bases. The length of the CDR3 is 14 residues. Unmatched junction bases numbered 9, after V lost 7 bases and J lost 4 bases. Germline-derived CDR1 and CDR2 are DFQATT and SNEGSKA (reference sequence). The DNA of the CDR3 is TGCAGTGGAATGGCGGGAGAGGGCACCGGGGAGCTGTTTTTT. It is translated as CSGMAGEGTGELFF.

In this sample, this clonotype turned up a few times. This chain uses TRBV6-1 with TRBJ2-3; D possibly corresponds to TRBD2 (6 bases). This CDR3 is built from 14 residues. Trimming took off 8 bases at V and 3 bases at J, with 15 bases between the two ends. CDR1 and CDR2 from the germline V gene are MNHNS and SASEGT. The CDR3 is CASRRVRGTDTQYF. CDR3 DNA sequence: TGTGCCAGCCGGAGGGTAAGAGGTACAGATACGCAGTATTTT.

The gene calls are TRBV9 and TRBJ2-1; TRBD1 or TRBD2 may be the D gene (5 bases each). CDR3 length equals 14 residues. Germline loops: CDR1 SGDLS, CDR2 YYNGEE. Trimming removed 4 bases from V and 10 bases from J, with 18 bases in between. The CDR3 DNA reads as TGTGCCAGCAGCCCTCGGGACCAATATTGGGAGCAGTTCTTC. As protein: CASSPRDQYWEQFF.

This clonotype has just a few counts. CDR3 residues: CASSVLGTTNTGELFF. The CDR3 DNA reads TGTGCCAGCAGCGTATTAGGGACGACGAACACCGGGGAGCTGTTTTTT. The rearrangement joins TRBV9 to TRBJ2-2; D could derive from TRBD1 or TRBD2 (5 bases each). Germline lookup yields CDR1 SGDLS and CDR2 YYNGEE. Trimming took off 1 base at V and 0 bases at J, with 10 bases between the two ends. This CDR3 region has 16 residues.

The CDR3 DNA reads as TGTGCCAGCAGCTTCCTAGCGGGAGGTGTACACAATGAGCAGTTCTTC. Encoded protein: CASSFLAGGVHNEQFF. This chain joins TRBV3-1 and TRBJ2-1; TRBD2 agrees at 11 bases. The CDR3 covers 16 residues. Germline V CDR1 and CDR2: LGHDT, YNNKEL (reference sequence). V dropped 5 bases and J dropped 5; count of bases not matched to a gene: 8.

V gene TRBV3-1 combines with J gene TRBJ2-6; no clear D. The germline CDR1 and CDR2 sequences are LGHDT and YNNKEL (reference sequence). Between the trimmed V and J ends, which lost 3 bases and 4 bases, there was a span of 1 base. This CDR3 comprises 12 residues. This chain's CDR3 is CASSHGANVLTF. In DNA, the CDR3 is TGTGCCAGCAGCCACGGGGCCAACGTCCTGACTTTC.

The chain combines TRBV12-3 or TRBV12-4 with TRBJ2-1; D is unclear. The CDR3 totals 15 residues. V was cut by 1 base and J by 3 bases, with 10 bases left in between. CDR3 coding DNA: TGTGCCAGCAGTTTAGACCAGTCAAACTACAATGAGCAGTTCTTC. Translation gives CASSLDQSNYNEQFF.

This clonotype was detected many times. CDR3 DNA sequence: TGCAGCGTTGGGGACTATCGGGGCACAGATACGCAGTATTTT. It specifies CSVGDYRGTDTQYF. V is TRBV29-1 and J is TRBJ2-3; 7 bases match TRBD2. Trimming took 4 bases from V and 1 from J; bases not matched to a gene: 5. The CDR3 spans 14 residues. Germline V lookup: CDR1 SQVTM, CDR2 ANQGSEA.

The rearrangement joins TRBV6-6 to TRBJ2-1; the D is unclear. Germline lookup yields CDR1 MNHNY and CDR2 SVGAGI (reference sequence). CDR3 length equals 11 residues. Trimming removed 10 bases at V and 8 bases at J, with 12 bases between. CDR3: CATESWDEQFF. The CDR3 DNA reads TGTGCCACGGAGTCGTGGGATGAGCAGTTCTTC.